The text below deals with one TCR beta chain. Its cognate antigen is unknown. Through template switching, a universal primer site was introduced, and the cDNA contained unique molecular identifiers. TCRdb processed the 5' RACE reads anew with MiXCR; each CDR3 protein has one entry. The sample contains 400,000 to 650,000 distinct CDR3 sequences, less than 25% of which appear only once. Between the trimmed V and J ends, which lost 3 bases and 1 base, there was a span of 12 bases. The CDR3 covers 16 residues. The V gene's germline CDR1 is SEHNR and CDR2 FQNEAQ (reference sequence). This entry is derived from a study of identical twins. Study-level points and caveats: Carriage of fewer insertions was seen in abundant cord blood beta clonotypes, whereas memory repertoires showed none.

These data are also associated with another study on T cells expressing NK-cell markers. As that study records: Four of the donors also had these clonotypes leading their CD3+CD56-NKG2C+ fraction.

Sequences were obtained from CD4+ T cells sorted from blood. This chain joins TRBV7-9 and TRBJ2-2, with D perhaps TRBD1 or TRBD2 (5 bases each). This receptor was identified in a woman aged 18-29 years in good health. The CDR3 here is CASSFVTGLNTGELFF. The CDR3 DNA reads TGTGCCAGCAGCTTCGTGACGGGGCTGAACACCGGGGAGCTGTTTTTT.